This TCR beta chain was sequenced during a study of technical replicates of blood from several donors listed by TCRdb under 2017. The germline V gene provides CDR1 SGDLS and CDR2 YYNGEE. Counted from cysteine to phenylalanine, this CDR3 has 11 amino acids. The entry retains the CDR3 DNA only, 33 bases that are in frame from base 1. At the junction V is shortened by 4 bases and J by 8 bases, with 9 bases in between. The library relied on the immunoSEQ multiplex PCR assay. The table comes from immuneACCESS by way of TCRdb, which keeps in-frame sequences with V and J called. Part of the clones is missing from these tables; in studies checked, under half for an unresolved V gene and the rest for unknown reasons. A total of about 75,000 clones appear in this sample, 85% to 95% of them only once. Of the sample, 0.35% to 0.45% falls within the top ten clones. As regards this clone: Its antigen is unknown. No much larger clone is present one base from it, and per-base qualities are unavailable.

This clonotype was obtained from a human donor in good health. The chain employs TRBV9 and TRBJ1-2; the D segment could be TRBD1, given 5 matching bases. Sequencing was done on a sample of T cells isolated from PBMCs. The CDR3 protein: CASSRGGGYTF. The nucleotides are TGTGCCAGCAGCCGCGGGGGGGGCTACACCTTC.